This T cell receptor (beta chain) emerged from a study of shared clonotypes between healthy human individuals. Overall study: Three plates each covered CD4 naive and memory; CD8 naive two, CD8 memory one. Study-wide results and limits: Larger richness was generally estimated for naive than memory subsets. Researchers sampled only blood; tissue repertoires likely differ.

How the authors handled the data: Junction-only immunoSEQ sequences carried no quality scores, so filtering differed. Sequencing was performed with immunoSEQ multiplex PCR; in TCRdb, only in-frame clones are kept and a portion is missing. The DNA gave D and trimming, while V, J and clone size come from that table. Found here are 2 million to 2.5 million clones, approximately 93% of them singletons; the top ten hold 0.39%. Germline V gene data show CDR1 as LNHNV and CDR2 as YYDKDF (reference sequence). The CDR3 is 16 residues long. The V segment lost 1 base and the J segment 8 bases; nucleotides outside the gene matches: 8. Regarding this clone: Antigen: not known.

The chain joins TRBV15 to TRBJ1-4, with 9 bases identical to TRBD1. This TCR came from a young man in good health. Some clones in this sample may be carry-over from other donors' samples. Sequencing was done on a sample of naive CD4+ T cells from PBMCs. Subset described: CD45RA+ positively selected. This CDR3 reads CATSRGPDRGEEKLFF. The CDR3 coding sequence is TGTGCCACCAGCAGAGGCCCGGACAGGGGTGAGGAAAAACTGTTTTTT.